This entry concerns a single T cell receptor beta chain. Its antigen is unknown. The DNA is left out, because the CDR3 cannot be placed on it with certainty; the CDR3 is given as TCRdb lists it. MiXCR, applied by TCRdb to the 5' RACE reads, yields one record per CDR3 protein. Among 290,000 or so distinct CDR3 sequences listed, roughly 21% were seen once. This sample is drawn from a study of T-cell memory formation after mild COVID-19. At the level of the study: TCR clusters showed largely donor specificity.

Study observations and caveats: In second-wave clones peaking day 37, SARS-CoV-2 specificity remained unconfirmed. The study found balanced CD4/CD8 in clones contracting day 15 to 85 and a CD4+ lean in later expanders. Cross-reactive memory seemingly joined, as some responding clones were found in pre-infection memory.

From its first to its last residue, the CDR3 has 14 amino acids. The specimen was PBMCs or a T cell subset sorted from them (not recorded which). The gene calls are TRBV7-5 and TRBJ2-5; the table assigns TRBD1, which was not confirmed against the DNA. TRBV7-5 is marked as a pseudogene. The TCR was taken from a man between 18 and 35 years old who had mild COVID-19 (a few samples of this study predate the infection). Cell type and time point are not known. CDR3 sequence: CISVPEAFSRTQYF.